Following are 10 T cell receptor beta chains from one sample sequenced in a study of blood T cell repertoires in COVID-19. Method: immunoSEQ multiplex PCR; TCRdb's copy keeps in-frame clones and lacks some. The sample has more than 150,000 clones; over 60% are singletons. The material sequenced was peripheral blood. These receptors were obtained from a woman between 65 and 79 years old with acute or convalescent COVID-19.

This clone has more than one count but fewer than ten. The V and J genes are TRBV10-3 and TRBJ2-1; 8 bases align to TRBD1. The CDR3 extends over 18 amino acids. Per germline, CDR1 ENHRY and CDR2 SYGVKD. V trimming: 3 bases; J trimming: 6 bases; junction bases outside the gene matches: 16. The CDR3 bases are TGTGCCATCAGTGATGACGGGACAGGACGATTAGCAGGCAATGAGCAGTTCTTC. Encoded protein: CAISDDGTGRLAGNEQFF.

V is TRBV5-1 and J is TRBJ2-7; D might be TRBD2 (5 bases). Germline CDR1 SGHRS, CDR2 YFSETQ. Trimming took off 0 bases at V and 0 bases at J, with 13 bases between the two ends. The CDR3 contains 16 residues. The CDR3, as DNA: TGCGCCAGCAGCTTGGCCGGCGGGCCGAGCTCCTACGAGCAGTACTTC. Translated, it gives CASSLAGGPSSYEQYF.

There are a few counts of this clone. The CDR3 protein is CASSQRAGLAGVVSYEQYF. As DNA, the CDR3 is TGTGCCAGCAGCCAAAGGGCGGGACTAGCGGGAGTGGTCTCCTACGAGCAGTACTTC. The genes are TRBV14 and TRBJ2-7; TRBD2 aligns across 14 bases. The CDR3 has 19 residues. CDR1 and CDR2 (germline): SGHDN, FVKESK. V was pared by 2 bases and J by 0 bases, with 9 bases of the junction left unmatched.

This rearrangement joins TRBV4-1 to TRBJ2-1, with no clear D. The CDR3 runs to 15 residues. CDR1 and CDR2 from the germline V gene are MGHRA and YSYEKL. Trimming shortened V by 0 bases and J by 6 bases, and 12 bases separated the two germline ends. The CDR3 nucleotides read TGCGCCAGCAGCCAAGAATACCAGGAAGGCAATGAGCAGTTCTTC. Its translation is CASSQEYQEGNEQFF.

The rearrangement uses TRBV5-6 and TRBJ2-3; D may be TRBD2 (6 bases). Germline loops: CDR1 SGHDT, CDR2 YYEEEE. This CDR3 is 13 amino acids long. V was pared by 1 base and J by 6 bases, with 9 bases between. The CDR3 DNA reads TGTGCCAGCAGCTTGTCGGGGGAGGATACGCAGTATTTT. This translates into CASSLSGEDTQYF.

The V call is TRBV7-2, the J call TRBJ1-3, with 9 nucleotides matching TRBD1. Trimming removed 5 bases from V and 3 bases from J; junction bases left unmatched: 5. Germline CDR1 and CDR2: SGHTA and FQGNSA. This CDR3 comprises 15 residues. The CDR3 reads CASSPGTGFGNTIYF. CDR3 nucleotides: TGTGCCAGCAGCCCAGGGACAGGGTTTGGAAACACCATATATTTT. Full variable domain (remainder filled in from reference TRBV7-2 and TRBJ1-3): GAGVSQSPSNKVTEKGKDVELRCDPISGHTALYWYRQSLGQGLEFLIYFQGNSAPDKSGLPSDRFSAERTGGSVSTLTIQRTQQEDSAVYLCASSPGTGFGNTIYFGEGSWLTVV.

The genes are TRBV30 and TRBJ2-2; D gene ambiguous. Trimming removed 0 bases from V and 5 bases from J, with 16 bases in between. The CDR3 loop spans 16 amino acids. CDR1 is GTSNPN and CDR2 is SVGIG in the germline V gene (reference sequence). DNA for the CDR3: TGTGCCTGGAGTGTACTTTTGTACTCCCCGACCGGGGAGCTGTTTTTT. This gives the protein CAWSVLLYSPTGELFF.

The chain is built from TRBV5-6 and TRBJ2-5, with D perhaps matching TRBD1 (6 bases). CDR3 length equals 15 residues. Germline V CDR1 and CDR2: SGHDT, YYEEEE. Trimming left V 1 base short and J 5 bases short, with 15 bases between. The CDR3 region is CASSLPPTGFETQYF. The CDR3 DNA reads as TGTGCCAGCAGCTTGCCCCCCACAGGGTTCGAGACCCAGTACTTC.

V gene TRBV3-1 (or the pseudogene TRBV3-2) combines with J gene TRBJ1-3, with TRBD1 identical over 8 bases. There are 13 residues in the CDR3. The V and J ends lost 4 bases and 4 bases, in that order; junction bases with no gene match: 0. The germline CDR1 and CDR2 sequences are LGHDT and YNNKEL (reference sequence). This chain's CDR3 is CASSPGGGNTIYF. The CDR3 region has the DNA TGTGCCAGCAGCCCAGGGGGCGGAAACACCATATATTTT.

The CDR3 bases are TGTGCCACGGGGACAGATCTGGAAGGGGAGCAGTACTTC. This gives the protein CATGTDLEGEQYF. The chain couples TRBV10-3 to TRBJ2-7, with TRBD1 identical over 7 bases. Trimming cost V 10 bases and J 7 bases; bases outside gene matches: 13. This CDR3 has 13 amino acids. The germline gives CDR1 ENHRY, CDR2 SYGVKD.